Shown below are 32 T cell receptor beta chains from a single sample sequenced in a study of blood T cells in healthy people across ages. Using a J-beta primer mix together with a sample-barcoded 5' primer, a second PCR was run for about 6 to 11 cycles. MiXCR, applied by TCRdb to the 5' RACE reads, yields one record per CDR3 protein. The table lists a few hundred thousand distinct CDR3 sequences, roughly half of them singletons. Sequenced sample: blood. These receptors all come from a man aged 55 to 70 in good health.

V and J are TRBV29-1 and TRBJ2-7; 11 bases line up with TRBD2. CDR1 and CDR2 (germline): SQVTM, ANQGSEA. Trimming at V came to 4 bases and at J to 3 bases, leaving 8 bases not matched to a gene. This CDR3 has 15 amino acids. The CDR3 protein is CSVGGPGTSGYEQYF. The CDR3 region has the DNA TGCAGCGTTGGGGGCCCCGGGACTAGCGGCTACGAGCAGTACTTC.

This chain joins TRBV12-3 or TRBV12-4 and TRBJ2-7; TRBD1 aligns across 9 bases. With V trimmed by 6 bases and J by 6 bases, 6 bases remained unmatched. CDR3 length: 13 amino acids. CDR3 amino acids: CASSLQTGGEQYF. In DNA form, the CDR3 reads TGTGCCAGCAGCCTACAGACAGGGGGCGAGCAGTACTTC.

The J gene is TRBJ1-1, the V gene TRBV4-1, with D unresolved. This CDR3 spans 15 amino acids. V lost 1 base, J lost 0 bases, and 9 bases lay in between. Looked up from germline, CDR1 is MGHRA and CDR2 is YSYEKL. The CDR3 region is CASSQAENLNTEAFF. CDR3 bases: TGCGCCAGCAGCCAAGCGGAGAATCTGAACACTGAAGCTTTCTTT.

In the case of this clonotype: The junction departs from germline at one end; a sequencing error may be responsible. The chain couples TRBV5-1 to TRBJ2-7, with a weak D call TRBD1 (6 bases). Germline values: CDR1 SGHRS, CDR2 YFSETQ. The CDR3 extends over 15 amino acids. The DNA for the CDR3 is TGCACCAGCAGCTTCTACAGGGAGATTAAGTACGAGCAGTACTTC. This sequence encodes CTSSFYREIKYEQYF. Combining the CDR3 with reference TRBV5-1 and TRBJ2-7 gives the whole variable domain KAGVTQTPRYLIKTRGQQVTLSCSPISGHRSVSWYQQTPGQGLQFLFEYFSETQRNKGNFPGRFSGRQFSNSRSEMNVSTLELGDSALYLCTSSFYREIKYEQYFGPGTRLTVT.

This chain joins TRBV7-2 and TRBJ1-5, with a weak D call TRBD1 (6 bases). Looked up from germline, CDR1 is SGHTA and CDR2 is FQGNSA. CDR3 length: 18 residues. V dropped 3 bases and J dropped 0 bases, with 18 bases sitting between them. The CDR3 sequence is CASSLGDTGTYSNQPQHF. DNA of the CDR3: TGTGCCAGCAGCTTGGGGGACACAGGAACGTATAGCAATCAGCCCCAGCATTTT.

The rearrangement uses TRBV20-1 and TRBJ2-3, with D unresolved. The CDR3 covers 13 residues. Between the trimmed V and J ends, which lost 5 bases and 4 bases, there was a span of 13 bases. Germline CDR1 is DFQATT and CDR2 is SNEGSKA (reference sequence). The CDR3 spells CSARRPTPDTQYF. In nucleotides, the CDR3 is TGCAGTGCTCGCCGCCCGACCCCAGATACGCAGTATTTT.

This clonotype was recorded many times. The V gene is TRBV12-3 or TRBV12-4, the J gene TRBJ2-1; D perhaps matches TRBD2 (6 bases). V lost 1 base to trimming and J lost 5 bases, with 9 bases between them. There are 14 residues in the CDR3. Here the CDR3 reads CASSLGRTNNEQFF. The DNA for the CDR3 is TGTGCCAGCAGTTTAGGGCGGACTAACAATGAGCAGTTCTTC.

This clonotype was detected ten times or more. The CDR3 nucleotides are TGTGCCAGCAGTTACACCGGGGAACACGAGCAGTACTTC. Protein sequence: CASSYTGEHEQYF. The V gene is TRBV6-5, the J gene TRBJ2-7; TRBD2 might be the D (5 bases). The V and J ends lost 2 bases and 5 bases respectively, with 10 bases between them. Germline CDR1 reads MNHEY; CDR2 reads SVGAGI. The CDR3 spans 13 residues.

J is TRBJ2-5 and V is TRBV27, with D unclear. V was clipped by 5 bases and J by 11 bases, with 15 bases between them. This CDR3 region has 12 residues. CDR1 is MNHEY, CDR2 SMNVEV, per germline (reference sequence). This CDR3 is CASSTLLGEQYF. CDR3 sequence (DNA): TGTGCCAGCAGTACCCTACTCGGTGAGCAGTACTTC.

The chain carries TRBV2 and TRBJ2-5, with a weak D call TRBD1 (6 bases). The CDR3 has 14 residues. CDR1 is SNHLY and CDR2 is FYNNEI in the germline V gene. The V gene lost 6 bases and the J gene lost 11 bases, with 22 bases spanning the gap. CDR3 DNA: TGTGCCAGCAGGAGGACAGAGGGAGTCTACGGGCAGTACTTC. The encoded protein is CASRRTEGVYGQYF.

This chain connects TRBV28 to TRBJ2-4; D is undetermined. The germline gives CDR1 MDHEN, CDR2 SYDVKM. This CDR3 region has 16 residues. Trimming pared 5 bases from V and 1 base from J, leaving 15 bases between. CDR3 amino acids: CASSAYYVGAKNIQYF. CDR3 DNA: TGTGCCAGCAGTGCCTACTACGTAGGGGCCAAAAACATTCAGTACTTC.

The V gene is TRBV29-1, the J gene TRBJ2-7; no definite D call. V gave up 6 bases and J gave up 2 bases, with 8 bases separating them. This CDR3 region has 11 residues. The V gene's germline CDR1 is SQVTM and CDR2 ANQGSEA. The CDR3, as DNA: TGCAGCGTAAGGGCAGCCTACGAGCAGTACTTC. Encoded protein: CSVRAAYEQYF.

The chain employs TRBV11-2 and TRBJ1-2; 9 bases agree with TRBD1. After removal of 5 bases from V and 6 bases from J, the junction contained 13 bases not matched to a gene. From germline, CDR1 is SGHAT and CDR2 FQNNGV. The CDR3 covers 16 residues. DNA of the CDR3: TGTGCCAGCAGCCCTATTCGGCGTACAGGGGGCGATGGCTACACCTTC. Its protein product is CASSPIRRTGGDGYTF.

The chain uses TRBV5-6 and TRBJ2-7, with D uncertain. The germline V gene encodes CDR1 SGHDT and CDR2 YYEEEE. V lost 0 bases to trimming and J lost 0 bases, with 10 bases between them. The CDR3 extends over 15 amino acids. The CDR3 nucleotides are TGTGCCAGCAGCTTGGCCGGACGGTACTCCTACGAGCAGTACTTC. It specifies CASSLAGRYSYEQYF.

As regards this clonotype: At one end the junction does not follow the germline gene, possibly because of a read error. The chain joins TRBV12-3 or TRBV12-4 to TRBJ2-3; D is uncertain. This CDR3 is built from 12 residues. Here the CDR3 reads CASRFSTETQYF. The CDR3 DNA reads TGTGCCAGCCGATTTAGCACAGAGACGCAGTATTTT.

This rearrangement joins TRBV20-1 to TRBJ2-1; TRBD2 agrees at 15 bases. Germline V gene lookup returns CDR1 DFQATT and CDR2 SNEGSKA (reference sequence). J lost 7 bases, V lost 1 base, and 8 bases had no gene match. The CDR3 has 17 amino acids. CDR3 DNA: TGCAGTGCTAGAGGGACTAGCGGGAGGGCCCCGAGAAATGAGCAGTTCTTC. Amino acid sequence: CSARGTSGRAPRNEQFF.

The chain uses TRBV7-2 and TRBJ2-7; TRBD2 might be the D (6 bases). The V end lost 4 bases, the J end lost 2 bases, and 15 bases lay between the germline ends. CDR1 SGHTA and CDR2 FQGNSA come from the germline V gene. The CDR3 is 15 residues long. CDR3 sequence reads: CASSSSLAQTYEQYF. The CDR3 DNA sequence: TGTGCCAGCAGCTCTTCTCTAGCGCAGACCTACGAGCAGTACTTC.

The rearrangement links TRBV6-6 to TRBJ1-5; D ambiguous. Trimming left V 6 bases short and J 5 bases short, with 17 bases between. CDR1 MNHNY and CDR2 SVGAGI come from the germline V gene (reference sequence). The CDR3 consists of 15 residues. The CDR3 nucleotides read TGTGCCAGCAGCCCCCCTGCCAGAAGCTATCAGCCCCAGCATTTT. It is translated as CASSPPARSYQPQHF.

The V call is TRBV10-3, the J call TRBJ2-3; 10 positions agree with TRBD2. J lost 3 bases, V lost 8 bases, and 11 bases had no gene match. CDR1 and CDR2 (germline): ENHRY, SYGVKD. The CDR3 consists of 16 residues. CDR3 nucleotide sequence: TGTGCCATCCGGGCTAGCGGGGGTGGTTGGACAGATACGCAGTATTTT. The encoded protein is CAIRASGGGWTDTQYF.

The chain employs TRBV20-1 and TRBJ2-7; D is uncertain. V lost 4 bases and J 0 bases, leaving 10 bases between the germline ends. In germline, CDR1 is DFQATT, CDR2 SNEGSKA (reference sequence). The CDR3 runs to 13 residues. CDR3 sequence (DNA): TGCAGTGCTATTGGCGCTAGCTCCTACGAGCAGTACTTC. Its protein product is CSAIGASSYEQYF.

The genes are TRBV6-5 and TRBJ2-2, with D uncertain. Germline-derived CDR1 and CDR2 are MNHEY and SVGAGI. Deletions cut 2 bases from V and 1 base from J, with 14 bases between. The CDR3 length is 17 residues. The CDR3 sequence is CASSYESVRMNTGELFF. The CDR3 DNA sequence: TGTGCCAGCAGTTACGAGTCGGTCAGAATGAACACCGGGGAGCTGTTTTTT.

This CDR3 reads CASSYPLGGRNEQFF. Written as DNA, the CDR3 is TGTGCCAGCAGTTACCCCCTCGGGGGTCGAAATGAGCAGTTCTTC. The rearrangement joins TRBV12-3 or TRBV12-4 to TRBJ2-1; tentatively, D is TRBD2 (6 bases). This CDR3 comprises 15 residues. Trimming removed 4 bases from V and 7 bases from J, with 17 bases in between.

The J gene is TRBJ1-2, the V gene TRBV5-6; no firm D call. Germline V gene lookup returns CDR1 SGHDT and CDR2 YYEEEE. The V and J ends lost 1 base and 5 bases respectively, with 12 bases between them. The CDR3 runs to 14 residues. CDR3 nucleotides: TGTGCCAGCAGCTTGAATTCGGCGGAATATGGCTACACCTTC. Amino acids: CASSLNSAEYGYTF.

This chain connects TRBV24-1 to TRBJ2-1; 7 bases are a match to TRBD2. The CDR3 loop spans 16 amino acids. CDR1 KGHDR and CDR2 SFDVKD come from the germline V gene. V lost 1 base, J lost 5 bases, and 7 bases stayed unmatched. Here the CDR3 DNA reads TGTGCCACCAGTGATTTCCGGGGTGGGACTAACAATGAGCAGTTCTTC. Amino acid sequence: CATSDFRGGTNNEQFF.

The V gene is TRBV29-1, the J gene TRBJ2-1; the match to TRBD2 covers 14 bases. J lost 5 bases, V lost 6 bases, and 6 bases had no gene match. The germline CDR1 and CDR2 sequences are SQVTM and ANQGSEA. This CDR3 spans 15 amino acids. CDR3 nucleotide sequence: TGCAGCGTACGAAAGGGACTAGCGGGAGACAATGAGCAGTTCTTC. This translates into CSVRKGLAGDNEQFF.

The rearrangement links TRBV24-1 to TRBJ1-1, with a tentative D call TRBD1 (6 bases). Germline V CDR1 and CDR2: KGHDR, SFDVKD. The CDR3 length is 13 residues. Trimming took 5 bases from V and 2 from J, leaving 8 bases between them. CDR3 region: CATSADRNTEAFF. Here the CDR3 DNA reads TGTGCCACCAGTGCGGACAGAAACACTGAAGCTTTCTTT.

This clonotype was seen only a few times. The chain couples TRBV7-2 to TRBJ2-4; no firm D call. Germline CDR1 is SGHTA and CDR2 is FQGNSA. The CDR3 has 13 residues. The germline V and J ends were trimmed by 4 bases and 6 bases, with 10 bases remaining between them. CDR3 in DNA: TGTGCCAGCAGCTCCATGGTGGGAAACATTCAGTACTTC. It is translated as CASSSMVGNIQYF.

In its sample, this clonotype was seen once. Written as DNA, the CDR3 is TGCAGTGCGAAGGACCTCACTGAAGCTTTCTTT. Translating it yields CSAKDLTEAFF. V is TRBV20-1 and J is TRBJ1-1; D unresolved. This CDR3 has 11 residues. Trimming took off 6 bases at V and 4 bases at J, with 9 bases between the two ends. CDR1 and CDR2 from the germline V gene are DFQATT and SNEGSKA (reference sequence).

The chain combines TRBV4-2 with TRBJ2-5; possibly TRBD1 or TRBD2 for D (5 bases each). The CDR3 length is 16 residues. Germline lookup yields CDR1 LGHNA and CDR2 YNFKEQ. Trimming took 1 base from V and 2 from J, leaving 14 bases between them. CDR3 nucleotide sequence: TGTGCCAGCAGCCAAGGGCAGGGTTCGGGACAAGAGACCCAGTACTTC. Amino acids: CASSQGQGSGQETQYF.

The chain joins TRBV13 to TRBJ2-1; maybe TRBD1 (5 bases). CDR1 and CDR2 from the germline V gene are PRHDT and FYEKMQ (reference sequence). The CDR3 contains 15 residues. Trimming stripped 1 base from V and 5 bases from J, with 12 bases between. The CDR3 is CASSLEDTDNNEQFF. The CDR3, as DNA: TGTGCCAGCAGCTTAGAGGACACTGACAACAATGAGCAGTTCTTC.

In this sample, this clonotype turned up a few times. The CDR3 DNA sequence: TGTGCCAGCAGTTTACAGGGGATGGGATCCTACGAGCAGTACTTC. As protein: CASSLQGMGSYEQYF. The gene calls are TRBV12-3 or TRBV12-4 and TRBJ2-7; D is possibly TRBD1 (6 bases). V dropped 2 bases and J dropped 1 base, with 12 bases sitting between them. This CDR3 comprises 15 residues.

CDR3 coding DNA: TGCGCCAGCAGACAGGGACTAGCGGACCACTGGGGCAATGAGCAGTTCTTC. This codes for CASRQGLADHWGNEQFF. This chain connects TRBV5-1 to TRBJ2-1; the match to TRBD2 covers 11 bases. Germline trimming cut 5 bases from V and 6 bases from J; bases unmatched to any gene: 13. This CDR3 contains 17 residues. The V gene's germline CDR1 is SGHRS and CDR2 YFSETQ.